The 13 T cell receptor beta chains in this list originate from one sample, sequenced in a study of OX40 agonist ivuxolimab in advanced cancers. Library preparation used the immunoSEQ multiplex PCR assay. TCRdb stores this immuneACCESS table with in-frame sequences only. Part of the clones is absent; in the studies checked, under half of the shortfall reflects unresolved V genes, and no reason is known for the rest. The sample yields 32,000 or so clones; about four fifths were counted once. The ten largest clones represent about 20% of the sample. The sequences come from CD4+ or CD8+ T cells sorted from blood, collected in a trial of the OX40 agonist ivuxolimab. The receptors derive from an adult with an advanced solid tumor such as melanoma, head and neck, liver or kidney cancer.

In this sample, this clone turned up once. The genes are TRBV4-3 and TRBJ1-2, with 9 bases matching TRBD1. V shed 4 bases, J shed 8 bases, and the junction held 5 bases outside the gene matches. This CDR3 has 13 amino acids. Looked up from germline, CDR1 is LGHNA and CDR2 is YSLEER. Here the CDR3 DNA reads TGCGCCAGCAGCCCTTGGACAGGGGACGGCTACACCTTC. The encoded protein is CASSPWTGDGYTF.

The chain employs TRBV18 and TRBJ2-5; D gene unclear. Germline CDR1 is KGHSH and CDR2 is LQKENI. This CDR3 is built from 13 residues. V was clipped by 0 bases and J by 5 bases, with 7 bases between them. The CDR3 DNA reads TGTGCCAGCTCACCACCGGTCGTGGAGACCCAGTACTTC. It translates to CASSPPVVETQYF.

The rearrangement links TRBV5-1 to TRBJ1-1; D gene ambiguous. The ends were cut back, 1 base at V and 3 bases at J, with 4 bases in the middle. Germline V gene lookup returns CDR1 SGHRS and CDR2 YFSETQ. The CDR3 totals 12 residues. The CDR3 sequence is CASSLTDTEAFF. CDR3 sequence (DNA): TGCGCCAGCAGCTTGACGGACACTGAAGCTTTCTTT.

This clone was seen just once. V usage is TRBV4-1 and J usage is TRBJ1-2, with 7 bases matching TRBD1. The CDR3 runs 17 residues. V gave up 5 bases and J gave up 1 base; unmatched junction bases: 13. The V gene's germline CDR1 is MGHRA and CDR2 YSYEKL. CDR3 nucleotides: TGCGCCAGCAGCACGATTTTGACAGGGAGGCATAACTATGGCTACACCTTC. Amino acid sequence: CASSTILTGRHNYGYTF.

The chain couples TRBV7-3 to TRBJ2-1; maybe TRBD2 (5 bases). Trimming took 2 bases from V and 4 from J, leaving 12 bases between them. The germline CDR1 and CDR2 sequences are SGHTA and FQGTGA. The CDR3 totals 15 residues. CDR3 nucleotide sequence: TGTGCCAGCAGCTTAGGAGGACGGAGTTACAATGAGCAGTTCTTC. Residues: CASSLGGRSYNEQFF. Complete variable domain (other parts from reference TRBV7-3 and TRBJ2-1): GAGVSQTPSNKVTEKGKYVELRCDPISGHTALYWYRQSLGQGPEFLIYFQGTGAADDSGLPNDRFFAVRPEGSVSTLKIQRTERGDSAVYLCASSLGGRSYNEQFFGPGTRLTVL.

This clone was counted a few times. This rearrangement joins TRBV7-8 to TRBJ2-3, with D hard to call. V gave up 1 base and J gave up 0 bases, with 8 bases separating them. In germline, CDR1 is SGHVS, CDR2 FQNEAQ. This CDR3 region has 15 residues. This CDR3 is CASSLGGRSTDTQYF. The CDR3, as DNA: TGTGCCAGCAGCTTAGGCGGCCGTAGCACAGATACGCAGTATTTT.

The CDR3 protein is CAISPGQGARSNQPQHF. In DNA, the CDR3 is TGTGCCATCAGTCCGGGACAGGGGGCGCGGAGCAATCAGCCCCAGCATTTT. The gene calls are TRBV10-3 and TRBJ1-5, with 12 bases lining up with TRBD1. Per the germline V gene, CDR1 is ENHRY and CDR2 is SYGVKD. The V and J ends lost 5 bases and 1 base, in that order; junction bases with no gene match: 6. The CDR3 totals 17 residues.

The chain uses TRBV6-5 and TRBJ2-7, with D unresolved. CDR3 length: 11 amino acids. Germline CDR1 MNHEY, CDR2 SVGAGI. V was trimmed by 4 bases and J by 2 bases, leaving 3 bases between them. CDR3 protein: CASSSTYEQYF. In nucleotides, the CDR3 is TGTGCCAGCAGTTCTACCTACGAGCAGTACTTC.

The CDR3 sequence is CASSSWTDYQETQYF. CDR3 nucleotides: TGTGCCAGCAGCTCCTGGACAGATTACCAAGAGACCCAGTACTTC. This chain connects TRBV7-2 to TRBJ2-5, with a tentative D call TRBD1 (6 bases). Trimming cost V 4 bases and J 0 bases, with 12 bases left between them. The CDR3 is made up of 15 amino acids. CDR1 and CDR2 from the germline V gene are SGHTA and FQGNSA.

This chain connects TRBV7-6 to TRBJ2-4; D is uncertain. The V end was cut by 1 base, the J end by 0 bases, with 4 bases between. The length of the CDR3 is 14 residues. The germline gives CDR1 SGHVS, CDR2 FNYEAQ. The CDR3 DNA follows: TGTGCCAGCAGCTTAGGTCCAGCCAAAAACATTCAGTACTTC. As protein: CASSLGPAKNIQYF.

The chain has TRBV27 and TRBJ2-1, with 9 bases that match TRBD2. CDR1 and CDR2 (germline): MNHEY, SMNVEV (reference sequence). The length of the CDR3 is 16 residues. V shed 5 bases and J 0 bases; nucleotides not matched to a gene: 5. CDR3 region: CASSPLAGSSYNEQFF. CDR3 bases: TGTGCCAGCAGTCCACTAGCGGGTAGCTCCTACAATGAGCAGTTCTTC.

The chain recombines TRBV7-3 with TRBJ2-2; D is perhaps TRBD1 (5 bases). The CDR3 covers 15 residues. Germline lookup yields CDR1 SGHTA and CDR2 FQGTGA. V lost 0 bases and J lost 6, with 11 bases in between. DNA for the CDR3: TGTGCCAGCAGCTTAACTCCCGACAGTCCCGGGGAGCTGTTTTTT. This gives the protein CASSLTPDSPGELFF.

The V and J genes are TRBV28 and TRBJ1-5, with TRBD1 matching over 10 bases. This CDR3 is built from 14 residues. Unmatched junction bases numbered 3, after V lost 4 bases and J lost 6 bases. Germline CDR1 and CDR2: MDHEN and SYDVKM. Here the CDR3 reads CASSWDRGSQPQHF. The CDR3 region has the DNA TGTGCCAGCAGTTGGGACAGGGGAAGTCAGCCCCAGCATTTT.